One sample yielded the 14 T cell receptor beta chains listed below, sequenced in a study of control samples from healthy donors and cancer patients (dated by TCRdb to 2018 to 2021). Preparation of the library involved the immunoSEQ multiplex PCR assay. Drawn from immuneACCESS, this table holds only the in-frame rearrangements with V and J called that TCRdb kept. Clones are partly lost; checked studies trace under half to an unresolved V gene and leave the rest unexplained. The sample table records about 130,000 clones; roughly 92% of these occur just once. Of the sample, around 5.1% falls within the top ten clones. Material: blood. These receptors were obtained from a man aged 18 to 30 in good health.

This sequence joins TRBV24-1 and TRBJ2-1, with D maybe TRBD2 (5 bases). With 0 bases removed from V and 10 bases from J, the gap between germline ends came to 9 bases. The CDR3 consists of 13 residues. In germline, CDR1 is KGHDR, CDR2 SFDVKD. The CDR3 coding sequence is TGTGCCACCAGTGATTTGACGGGGAACGAGCAGTTCTTC. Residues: CATSDLTGNEQFF.

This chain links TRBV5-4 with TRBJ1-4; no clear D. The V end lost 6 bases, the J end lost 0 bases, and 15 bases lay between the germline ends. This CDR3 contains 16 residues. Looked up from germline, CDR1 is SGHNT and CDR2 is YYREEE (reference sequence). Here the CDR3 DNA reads TGTGCCAGCACCCCGGGCGACACAGCAACTAATGAAAAACTGTTTTTT. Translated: CASTPGDTATNEKLFF.

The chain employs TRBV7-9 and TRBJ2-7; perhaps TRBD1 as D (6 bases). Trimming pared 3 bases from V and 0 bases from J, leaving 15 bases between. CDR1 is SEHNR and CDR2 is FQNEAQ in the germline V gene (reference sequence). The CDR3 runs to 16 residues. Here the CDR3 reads CASSLTLGASSYEQYF. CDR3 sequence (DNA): TGTGCCAGCAGCTTGACCCTGGGGGCTTCCTCCTACGAGCAGTACTTC.

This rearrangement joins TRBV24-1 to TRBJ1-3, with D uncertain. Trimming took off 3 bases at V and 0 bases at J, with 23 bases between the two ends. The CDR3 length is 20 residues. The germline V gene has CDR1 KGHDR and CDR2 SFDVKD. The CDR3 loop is CATSDRQIGPIFDSGNTIYF. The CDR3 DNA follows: TGTGCCACCAGTGATCGGCAAATCGGGCCGATATTTGACTCTGGAAACACCATATATTTT.

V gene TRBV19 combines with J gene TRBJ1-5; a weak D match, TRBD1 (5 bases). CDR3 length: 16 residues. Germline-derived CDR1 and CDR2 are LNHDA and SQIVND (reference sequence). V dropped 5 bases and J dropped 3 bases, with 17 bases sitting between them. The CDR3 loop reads CASSGQGVTYNQPQHF. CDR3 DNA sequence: TGTGCCAGTAGTGGGCAGGGAGTCACCTACAATCAGCCCCAGCATTTT.

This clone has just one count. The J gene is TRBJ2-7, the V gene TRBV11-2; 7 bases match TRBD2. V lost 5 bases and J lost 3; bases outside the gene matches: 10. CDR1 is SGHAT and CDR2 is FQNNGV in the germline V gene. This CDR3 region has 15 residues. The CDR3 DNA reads TGTGCCAGCAGCCATATAGCGGGCCTCAGCTACGAGCAGTACTTC. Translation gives CASSHIAGLSYEQYF.

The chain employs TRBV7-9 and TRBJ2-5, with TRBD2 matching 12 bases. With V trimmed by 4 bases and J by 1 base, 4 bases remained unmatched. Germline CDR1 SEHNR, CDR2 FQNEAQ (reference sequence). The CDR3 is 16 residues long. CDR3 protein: CASSSRLAGVQETQYF. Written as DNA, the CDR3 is TGTGCCAGCAGCTCCCGACTAGCGGGGGTCCAAGAGACCCAGTACTTC.

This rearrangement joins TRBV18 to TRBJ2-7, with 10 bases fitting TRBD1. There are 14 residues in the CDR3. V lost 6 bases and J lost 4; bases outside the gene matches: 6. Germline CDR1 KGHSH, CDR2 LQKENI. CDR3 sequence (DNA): TGTGCCAGCTCGATGACAGGGGGCGATTACGAGCAGTACTTC. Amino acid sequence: CASSMTGGDYEQYF. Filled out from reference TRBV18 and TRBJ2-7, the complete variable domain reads NAGVMQNPRHLVRRRGQEARLRCSPMKGHSHVYWYRQLPEEGLKFMVYLQKENIIDESGMPKERFSAEFPKEGPSILRIQQVVRGDSAAYFCASSMTGGDYEQYFGPGTRLTVT.

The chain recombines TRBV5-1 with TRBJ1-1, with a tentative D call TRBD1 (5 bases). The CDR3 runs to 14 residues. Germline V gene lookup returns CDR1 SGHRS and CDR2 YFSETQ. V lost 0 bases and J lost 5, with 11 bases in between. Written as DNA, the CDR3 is TGCGCCAGCAGCTTGGCTCAGGGTCCAACTGAAGCTTTCTTT. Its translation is CASSLAQGPTEAFF. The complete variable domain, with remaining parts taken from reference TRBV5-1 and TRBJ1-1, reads KAGVTQTPRYLIKTRGQQVTLSCSPISGHRSVSWYQQTPGQGLQFLFEYFSETQRNKGNFPGRFSGRQFSNSRSEMNVSTLELGDSALYLCASSLAQGPTEAFFGQGTRLTVV.

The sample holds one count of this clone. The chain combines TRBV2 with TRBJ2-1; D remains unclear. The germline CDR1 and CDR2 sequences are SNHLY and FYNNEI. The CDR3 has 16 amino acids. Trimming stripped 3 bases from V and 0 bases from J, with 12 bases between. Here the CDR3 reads CASSDPLIDSYNEQFF. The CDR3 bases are TGTGCCAGCAGTGATCCCCTCATAGACTCCTACAATGAGCAGTTCTTC.

CDR3 DNA: TGTGCCAGCAGTTCACACAGGGTTGGGGTACTTTTGAGCAATCAGCCCCAGCATTTT. Protein product: CASSSHRVGVLLSNQPQHF. The chain links TRBV6-7 to TRBJ1-5, with D possibly TRBD1 on 6 matching bases. TRBV6-7 qualifies as an ORF whose function is uncertain. This CDR3 comprises 19 residues. Between the trimmed V and J ends, which lost 4 bases and 1 base, there was a span of 23 bases.

CDR3 sequence (DNA): TGTGCCAGCTCATCCGGGACAGGGAATCAAGAGACCCAGTACTTC. Its translation: CASSSGTGNQETQYF. The rearrangement joins TRBV18 to TRBJ2-5; TRBD1 aligns across 9 bases. CDR1 and CDR2 (germline): KGHSH, LQKENI. The CDR3 totals 15 residues. The V gene end was trimmed by 5 bases and the J gene end by 2 bases; junction bases not matched to a gene: 6.

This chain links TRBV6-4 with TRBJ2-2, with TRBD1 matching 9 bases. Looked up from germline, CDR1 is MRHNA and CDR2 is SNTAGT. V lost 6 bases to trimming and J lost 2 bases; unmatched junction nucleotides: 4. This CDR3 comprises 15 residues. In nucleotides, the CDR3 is TGTGCCAGCAGCCGGACAGGGGTAAACACCGGGGAGCTGTTTTTT. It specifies CASSRTGVNTGELFF.

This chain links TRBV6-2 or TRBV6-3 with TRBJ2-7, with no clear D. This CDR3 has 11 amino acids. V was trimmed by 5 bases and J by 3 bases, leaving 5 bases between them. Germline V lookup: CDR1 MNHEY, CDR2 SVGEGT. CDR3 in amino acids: CASSPNYEQYF. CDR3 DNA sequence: TGTGCCAGCAGTCCCAACTACGAGCAGTACTTC.